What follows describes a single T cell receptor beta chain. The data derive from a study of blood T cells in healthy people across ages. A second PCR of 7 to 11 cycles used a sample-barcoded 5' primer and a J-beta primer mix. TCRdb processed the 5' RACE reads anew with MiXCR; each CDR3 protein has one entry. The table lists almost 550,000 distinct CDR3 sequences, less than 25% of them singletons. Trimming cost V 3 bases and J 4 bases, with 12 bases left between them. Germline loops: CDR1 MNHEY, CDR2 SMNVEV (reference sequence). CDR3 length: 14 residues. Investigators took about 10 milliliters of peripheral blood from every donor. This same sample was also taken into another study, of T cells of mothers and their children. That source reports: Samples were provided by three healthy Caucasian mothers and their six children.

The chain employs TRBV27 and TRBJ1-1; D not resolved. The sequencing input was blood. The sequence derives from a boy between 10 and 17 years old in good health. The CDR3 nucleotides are TGTGCCAGCAGTTTCCGTACGGCAGCCACTGAAGCTTTCTTT. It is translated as CASSFRTAATEAFF.